A selection of T cell receptor beta chains follows, all from one sample in a study of cytomegalovirus exposure and HLA in healthy donors. Libraries were prepared by immunoSEQ multiplex PCR; TCRdb keeps only in-frame clonotypes and omits some of them. The data contain some 110,000 clones, approximately 80% of them singletons. Sequenced: PBMCs. Every receptor here comes from a man aged 35 to 55 in good health and CMV-seronegative. The CDR3 runs from the conserved cysteine through the conserved F or W. Each record gives: D gene, clone size, J gene, V gene, CDR3 DNA, CDR3 protein. A D gene is named only where the DNA matches it firmly. Clone size is shown for a subset of rows, as once, few, many or a class of expanded clone.

.	.	TRBJ2-2	TRBV19	TGTGCCAGCCGAATATCTCCGGTGGCCGGGGAGCTGTTTTTT	CASRISPVAGELFF
.	.	TRBJ1-5	TRBV6-5	TGTGCCAGCAGCTATCGCGGGGCCTATCAGCCCCAGCATTTT	CASSYRGAYQPQHF
.	.	TRBJ2-3	TRBV11-2	TGTGCCAGCAGCACGGACAGCCAAAGCACAGATACGCAGTATTTT	CASSTDSQSTDTQYF
TRBD1	few	TRBJ1-5	TRBV28	TGTGCCTCCACAGGGGACAATCAGCCCCAGCATTTT	CASTGDNQPQHF
TRBD1	.	TRBJ1-6	TRBV7-9	TGTGCCAGCGGACCGGGACAGGCTAATTCACCCCTCCACTTT	CASGPGQANSPLHF
TRBD1	few	TRBJ2-3	TRBV27	TGTGCCAGCAGTCCCTACAGGGGAAAATGGGATACGCAGTATTTT	CASSPYRGKWDTQYF
.	.	TRBJ1-1	TRBV9	TGTGCCAGCAGTCCGCAGGGCTTGGGTGGCACTGAAGCTTTCTTT	CASSPQGLGGTEAFF
.	few	TRBJ1-2	TRBV30	TGTGCCTGGAACGCAGCTAACTATGGCTACACCTTC	CAWNAANYGYTF
.	.	TRBJ1-1	TRBV19	TGTGCCAGTAGTATATGGGGGACACCCAGTGAAGCTTTCTTT	CASSIWGTPSEAFF
TRBD1	.	TRBJ1-4	TRBV5-5	TGTGCCAGCAGCTTGCCAGGGGGGAGAGAAAAACTGTTTTTT	CASSLPGGREKLFF
.	few	TRBJ1-5	TRBV7-2	TGTGCCAGCAGCTTAGGTTCAGGCGATCAGCCCCAGCATTTT	CASSLGSGDQPQHF
.	.	TRBJ1-3	TRBV10-1	TGCGCCAGCAGTGATCGGACAACTGGAAACACCATATATTTT	CASSDRTTGNTIYF
.	.	TRBJ1-4	TRBV5-1	TGCGCCAGCAGTTCTCTCGGGTTGGGTGAAAAACTGTTTTTT	CASSSLGLGEKLFF
TRBD1	.	TRBJ2-7	TRBV4-1	TGCGCCAGCAGCCCCCAAGGCTGGGACAGGGTGGATTACGACGAGCAGTACTTC	CASSPQGWDRVDYDEQYF
.	once	TRBJ1-5	TRBV6-6	TGTGCCAGCAGAGGGGGGGATCAGCCCCAGCATTTT	CASRGGDQPQHF
TRBD2	.	TRBJ2-5	TRBV9	TGTGCCAGCAGCGTAGGGGCTAGCGGGGGGATGGAGCGGAAGACCCAGTACTTC	CASSVGASGGMERKTQYF
TRBD2	once	TRBJ2-5	TRBV4-2	TGTGCCAGCAGCCCCAGAGTAGCGGGGGGGCCAGAGACCCAGTACTTC	CASSPRVAGGPETQYF
TRBD2	once	TRBJ2-1	TRBV5-4	TGTGCCAGCAGCGGGACTAGCGGGGGGGCCCCATCCTACAATGAGCAGTTCTTC	CASSGTSGGAPSYNEQFF
TRBD1	once	TRBJ2-3	TRBV19	TGTGCCAGTAGGGACAGGTCACTCACAGATACGCAGTATTTT	CASRDRSLTDTQYF
.	.	TRBJ1-3	TRBV7-9	TGTTCCAGCAGGCCAGGGTCCTCTGGAAACACCATATATTTT	CSSRPGSSGNTIYF
.	few	TRBJ2-6	TRBV11-2	TGTGCCACCCCAAAGGGGAGGTCTGGGGCCAACGTCCTGACTTTC	CATPKGRSGANVLTF
TRBD2	.	TRBJ2-1	TRBV7-7	TGTGCCAGCAGCTTAGCTTTCGGGGGGGCAGGGGATGAGCAGTTCTTC	CASSLAFGGAGDEQFF
.	.	TRBJ2-5	TRBV5-1	TGCGCCAGCAGCACTTCGACAGGACAAGAGACCCAGTACTTC	CASSTSTGQETQYF
TRBD1	.	TRBJ2-7	TRBV2	TGTGCCAGCCAGGGGGATCACTCCTACGAGCAGTACTTC	CASQGDHSYEQYF
TRBD1	.	TRBJ1-5	TRBV19	TGTGCCAGTAGTATAGTTAGACAGGGGAACAATCAGCCCCAGCATTTT	CASSIVRQGNNQPQHF
.	.	TRBJ2-3	TRBV2	TGTGCCAGCAATCCCAGGGAAGCAGATACGCAGTATTTT	CASNPREADTQYF
.	.	TRBJ2-6	TRBV28	TGTGCCAGCAACCCTTCCCGGTCTGGGGCCAACGTCCTGACTTTC	CASNPSRSGANVLTF
.	.	TRBJ2-7	TRBV19	TGTGCCAGTAGTATCTCCTCAGACAGTACCGGCTACGAGCAGTACTTC	CASSISSDSTGYEQYF
.	.	TRBJ1-4	TRBV2	TGTGCCAGCAGTCTGGGGGGTGAAAAACTGTTTTTT	CASSLGGEKLFF
.	.	TRBJ1-3	TRBV11-2	TGTGCCAGCAGCTTAAAGTACTCCTCTGGAAACACCATATATTTT	CASSLKYSSGNTIYF
.	.	TRBJ1-2	TRBV7-9	TGTGCCAGCAGCTTAGGAGAAACGAGGCTTAACTATGGCTACACCTTC	CASSLGETRLNYGYTF
.	once	TRBJ2-3	TRBV6-6	TGTGCCAGCAGTCCCCGGGACTCGTACACAGATACGCAGTATTTT	CASSPRDSYTDTQYF
.	.	TRBJ2-7	TRBV5-6	TGTGCCAGCAGCTTGTTATCGGGGGACTACGAGCAGTACTTC	CASSLLSGDYEQYF
.	once	TRBJ2-7	TRBV4-2	TGTGCCAGCAGCCAAGACAGCGCAGGGTCCCCTGGCGAGCAGTACTTC	CASSQDSAGSPGEQYF
.	.	TRBJ1-1	TRBV7-9	TGTGCCAGCAGCTTAGGTGTGGCCCTGAACACTGAAGCTTTCTTT	CASSLGVALNTEAFF
TRBD1	.	TRBJ1-2	TRBV4-1	TGCGCCAGCAGCCAAGAGACAGGGGGTCACTATGGCTACACCTTC	CASSQETGGHYGYTF
.	once	TRBJ1-5	TRBV9	TGTGCCAGCAGCGGGGGACTGGGGGTTAATCAGCCCCAGCATTTT	CASSGGLGVNQPQHF
.	few	TRBJ1-5	TRBV19	TGTGCCAGTAGTATGTTTAATAATCAGCCCCAGCATTTT	CASSMFNNQPQHF
TRBD1	few	TRBJ1-2	TRBV5-1	TGCGCCAGCAGCTCCGGGACAGGCCTGAGTGGCTACACCTTC	CASSSGTGLSGYTF
TRBD1	.	TRBJ2-7	TRBV2	TGTGCCAGCAGTGCCGACAGGGCAGGGTACGAGCAGTACTTC	CASSADRAGYEQYF
.	.	TRBJ1-4	TRBV19	TGTGCCAGTAGTATCCGGGTCTTTGGTGAAAAACTGTTTTTT	CASSIRVFGEKLFF
TRBD2	.	TRBJ2-7	TRBV28	TGTGCCAGCAGTTTGGGCTTGGGGGGGAGGTACGAGCAGTACTTC	CASSLGLGGRYEQYF
TRBD1	few	TRBJ2-7	TRBV5-6	TGTGCCAGCAGCGAGGGACAGTACTACGAGCAGTACTTC	CASSEGQYYEQYF
TRBD2	.	TRBJ2-1	TRBV5-6	TGTGCCAGCAGCTTGAGACTAGCGGGGGGGCAGGAGCAGTTCTTC	CASSLRLAGGQEQFF
.	.	TRBJ1-1	TRBV15	TGTGCCACCAGCAGAGATTACGAGAGGGCTTTCTTT	CATSRDYERAFF
TRBD2	.	TRBJ2-1	TRBV5-1	TGCGCCAGCAGCTCAACCGGGACTAGCGGGGTAGCGCAGTTCTTC	CASSSTGTSGVAQFF
.	.	TRBJ2-6	TRBV5-1	TGCGCCAGCAGCTGGTCTGGGGGCCTTGGGGCCAACGTCCTGACTTTC	CASSWSGGLGANVLTF
TRBD1	.	TRBJ2-7	TRBV9	TGTGCCAGCAGCGCGCGACAGGGGCCAATCTACGAGCAGTACTTC	CASSARQGPIYEQYF
.	.	TRBJ2-3	TRBV11-3	TGTGCCAGCAGCTTCGCAGATACGCAGTATTTT	CASSFADTQYF
.	few	TRBJ2-7	TRBV5-4	TGTGCCAGCAGCGCCCGATACATCTCCTACGAGCAGTACTTC	CASSARYISYEQYF